The entry below gives a single T cell receptor (beta chain) sequence along with its context. Its antigen is not identified. Total RNA and DNA came together from 20-30 mg of bulk tissue without cell sorting. The data originate from a study of tumor-infiltrating lymphocytes in primary liver carcinoma. Study-level findings and limits: A small share of top clones, only about 7-24%, was found in all five tumor regions.

TCR beta cDNA was reverse-transcribed from roughly 520 ng of total RNA. The reaction used a constant-region primer and ProtoScript II reverse transcriptase. Investigators got TCR beta libraries out of three nested multiplex PCR rounds, done with slightly modified ARM-PCR. The two initial PCR rounds, ten to eleven cycles each, used TRBV1-TRBV30 forward and C-beta reverse primers. MiXCR, applied by TCRdb to the multiplex PCR reads, yields one record per CDR3 protein. The sample yields roughly 120,000 distinct CDR3 sequences, 50% to 80% seen once. Germline CDR1 reads LNHDA; CDR2 reads SQIVND (reference sequence). CDR3 length: 15 amino acids. Deletions cut 3 bases from V and 6 bases from J, with 16 bases between.

The clonotype was recovered from a woman aged 60 to 75 with primary liver carcinoma and hepatitis B virus infection. The chain couples TRBV19 to TRBJ2-3; TRBD2 is a possible D gene (6 bases). The specimen was liver tumor tissue from sampling region 3. The subset denotes: tumor region T3, left-lateral pole. The CDR3 spells CASSIGGAKHDTQYF. As DNA, the CDR3 is TGTGCCAGTAGTATCGGAGGGGCGAAACACGATACGCAGTATTTT.